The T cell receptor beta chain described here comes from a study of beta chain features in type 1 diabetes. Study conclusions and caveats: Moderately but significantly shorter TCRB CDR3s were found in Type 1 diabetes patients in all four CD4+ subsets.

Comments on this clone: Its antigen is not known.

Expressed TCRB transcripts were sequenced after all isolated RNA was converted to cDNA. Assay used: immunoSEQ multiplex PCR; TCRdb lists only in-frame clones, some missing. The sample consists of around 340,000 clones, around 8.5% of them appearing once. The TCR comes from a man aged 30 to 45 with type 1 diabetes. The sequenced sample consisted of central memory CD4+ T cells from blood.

CDR3 sequence (DNA): TGTGCCAGCAGCTTATGGTCAGGGTCCGTTTTCTTT. Translated: CASSLWSGSVFF. This chain joins TRBV7-9 and TRBJ1-1; tentatively, D is TRBD1 (5 bases). V was clipped by 2 bases and J by 13 bases, with 14 bases between them. The CDR3 runs to 12 residues. In germline, CDR1 is SEHNR, CDR2 FQNEAQ (reference sequence).